This entry lists 12 T cell receptor beta chains sequenced from one sample in a study of human T cells and chemical hapten exposure. It was from unfractionated whole blood that total RNA was extracted. The library put unique molecular identifiers onto individual cDNA molecules. TCRdb called the reads again in MiXCR, with one record for every CDR3 protein. The data contain more than 100,000 distinct CDR3 sequences, more than 8.5% of them singletons. The sample was whole blood. Every receptor here comes from a human donor in good health. Some clones in this sample may be carry-over from other donors' samples.

This clonotype was picked up a small number of times. Here the CDR3 reads CASSWRESQDTQYF. In DNA, the CDR3 is TGTGCCAGCAGCTGGCGGGAGTCTCAAGATACGCAGTATTTT. The J gene is TRBJ2-3, the V gene TRBV7-2, with TRBD2 matching over 7 bases. The germline V gene has CDR1 SGHTA and CDR2 FQGNSA. The CDR3 has 14 amino acids. Trimming cost V 4 bases and J 5 bases; bases outside gene matches: 6.

Ten or more counts support this clonotype. The genes are TRBV20-1 and TRBJ1-1; 7 bases are a match to TRBD1. The CDR3 is 13 amino acids. Germline V gene data show CDR1 as DFQATT and CDR2 as SNEGSKA (reference sequence). The junction had 6 bases not matched to a gene; V was cut back by 5 bases and J by 3 bases. In DNA, the CDR3 is TGCAGTGCTTTAGACAGGGCTCACACTGAAGCTTTCTTT. Translating gives CSALDRAHTEAFF.

This clonotype was observed a handful of times. J is TRBJ2-7 and V is TRBV6-5, with 10 bases aligning to TRBD1. V shed 6 bases and J 2 bases; nucleotides not matched to a gene: 7. The CDR3 loop spans 15 amino acids. Per germline, CDR1 MNHEY and CDR2 SVGAGI. The CDR3 is CASRTGGTITYEQYF. CDR3 nucleotide sequence: TGTGCCAGCAGGACAGGGGGCACCATAACCTACGAGCAGTACTTC.

This clonotype has more than one count but fewer than ten. This chain uses TRBV20-1 with TRBJ1-2, with 10 bases identical to TRBD1. The germline gives CDR1 DFQATT, CDR2 SNEGSKA (reference sequence). This CDR3 has 15 amino acids. V was pared by 0 bases and J by 12 bases, with 13 bases of the junction left unmatched. This chain's CDR3 is CSARDRDRGLLSNTF. In nucleotides, the CDR3 is TGCAGTGCTAGAGACCGGGACAGGGGATTACTGAGTAACACCTTC.

This chain connects TRBV2 to TRBJ1-5, with TRBD1 matching over 10 bases. The CDR3 contains 18 residues. The V and J ends lost 6 bases and 5 bases, in that order; junction bases with no gene match: 16. The germline CDR1 and CDR2 sequences are SNHLY and FYNNEI. CDR3: CASRGGGWRDRGHQPQHF. The CDR3 DNA reads TGTGCCAGCAGGGGGGGGGGATGGAGAGACAGGGGGCATCAGCCCCAGCATTTT. Together with reference TRBV2 and TRBJ1-5, the CDR3 gives the full variable domain: EPEVTQTPSHQVTQMGQEVILRCVPISNHLYFYWYRQILGQKVEFLVSFYNNEISEKSEIFDDQFSVERPDGSNFTLKIRSTKLEDSAMYFCASRGGGWRDRGHQPQHFGDGTRLSIL.

This clonotype appeared many times. The chain links TRBV27 to TRBJ2-2, with D unresolved. Trimming took off 0 bases at V and 10 bases at J, with 6 bases between the two ends. The CDR3 length is 12 residues. The germline V gene encodes CDR1 MNHEY and CDR2 SMNVEV (reference sequence). Here the CDR3 DNA reads TGTGCCAGCAGTTTATCGGGTGTGGAGCTGTTTTTT. It translates to CASSLSGVELFF.

The genes are TRBV6-2 or TRBV6-3 and TRBJ2-7, with 10 bases matching TRBD2. Per the germline V gene, CDR1 is MNHEY and CDR2 is SVGEGT. The length of the CDR3 is 14 residues. The V and J ends lost 4 bases and 3 bases, in that order; junction bases with no gene match: 3. The DNA for the CDR3 is TGTGCCAGCAGTTCGTTAGCGGGAGGCTACGAGCAGTACTTC. Protein product: CASSSLAGGYEQYF.

The V call is TRBV25-1, the J call TRBJ1-3, with 7 bases that match TRBD1. This CDR3 has 15 residues. CDR1 MGHDK and CDR2 SYGVNS come from the germline V gene. V lost 7 bases and J lost 7; bases outside the gene matches: 13. CDR3 sequence (DNA): TGTGCCAGCACCCCCCGGGACAGTACCTGGAACACCATATATTTT. Translated, it gives CASTPRDSTWNTIYF.

There are a few counts of this clonotype. The chain uses TRBV7-9 and TRBJ1-5; TRBD1 is a possible D gene (5 bases). Trimming pared 3 bases from V and 4 bases from J, leaving 16 bases between. The CDR3 totals 16 residues. The germline CDR1 and CDR2 sequences are SEHNR and FQNEAQ (reference sequence). CDR3 bases: TGTGCCAGCAGCTTCTCCGGGACGGCAAAAAATCAGCCCCAGCATTTT. It yields the protein CASSFSGTAKNQPQHF.

There are a few counts of this clonotype. The chain employs TRBV15 and TRBJ2-2, with 8 nucleotides matching TRBD2. This CDR3 spans 15 amino acids. Germline V lookup: CDR1 LNHNV, CDR2 YYDKDF (reference sequence). Trimming cost V 3 bases and J 5 bases; bases outside gene matches: 5. CDR3 residues: CATSSVRGGTGELFF. The CDR3 region has the DNA TGTGCCACCAGCAGTGTCCGCGGGGGGACCGGGGAGCTGTTTTTT. The variable domain in full, completed from reference TRBV15 and TRBJ2-2, reads DAMVIQNPRYQVTQFGKPVTLSCSQTLNHNVMYWYQQKSSQAPKLLFHYYDKDFNNEADTPDNFQSRRPNTSFCFLDIRSPGLGDTAMYLCATSSVRGGTGELFFGEGSRLTVL.

The chain couples TRBV6-1 to TRBJ2-7; no clear D. V dropped 2 bases and J dropped 5 bases, with 13 bases sitting between them. Germline V lookup: CDR1 MNHNS, CDR2 SASEGT. The CDR3 sequence is 14 residues long. CDR3 coding DNA: TGTGCCAGCAGTGAACCCCCTCCTTGGGACGAGCAGTACTTC. Translating it yields CASSEPPPWDEQYF.

The genes are TRBV7-9 and TRBJ2-5; 10 bases map to TRBD1. The CDR3 spans 18 residues. The germline CDR1 and CDR2 sequences are SEHNR and FQNEAQ (reference sequence). V trimming: 5 bases; J trimming: 3 bases; junction bases outside the gene matches: 15. Here the CDR3 reads CASSPPPGQGEDKETQYF. CDR3 bases: TGTGCCAGCAGCCCCCCCCCCGGACAGGGGGAAGACAAAGAGACCCAGTACTTC.